A single TCR beta chain is shown here with its context. These data come from a study of blood T cell repertoires in COVID-19. The overall study: Acute and convalescent COVID-19 samples came from the United States, Italy and Spain. Nucleic acid was either cDNA or gDNA, and it came from T cells, B-cell-depleted T cells, or PBMCs.

Original processing notes: The assay estimated nucleated cells by amplifying reference gene primers. Assay: immunoSEQ multiplex PCR; the TCRdb copy retains only in-frame clones and omits some. V and J calls and clone size come straight from that table; D and trimming were deduced from the DNA. This table holds about 170,000 clones, 80% to 90% found once. With V trimmed by 3 bases and J by 9 bases, 11 bases remained unmatched. The CDR3 has 13 residues. The germline V gene encodes CDR1 GTSNPN and CDR2 SVGIG (reference sequence). The sequenced sample was peripheral blood. The TCR originated in a woman in her sixties or seventies who had recovered from COVID-19. The V and J genes are TRBV30 and TRBJ2-7; TRBD1 agrees at 7 bases. CDR3 DNA: TGTGCCTGGAGCCCGGGACAGCTACGAGGGCAGTACTTC. It yields the protein CAWSPGQLRGQYF.